This is a list of T cell receptor beta chains from one sample in a study of CD8 T cells in Susac syndrome. TCRdb called the immunoSEQ multiplex PCR reads again in MiXCR, with one record for every CDR3 protein. Of 100,000 to 150,000 distinct CDR3 sequences in the sample, around 85% were seen once. Material: CD8+ T cells from PBMCs. Every receptor here comes from a human donor with multiple sclerosis. CDR3s leave out the opening cysteine and the closing phenylalanine or tryptophan.

TRBV4-1	TRBJ1-2	ASSRQAGRGANYGYT
TRBV5-1	TRBJ2-5	ASRTGGEETQY
TRBV27	TRBJ1-1	ASRPGPGSTEAF
TRBV7-9	TRBJ2-5	ASSQDQETQY
TRBV4-1	TRBJ2-5	ASSPGLADLQETQY
TRBV5-1	TRBJ2-6	ASSLGGGVDVLT
TRBV4-2	TRBJ2-3	ASSPLSGVVTQY
TRBV5-1	TRBJ1-1	ASSREGEDEAF
TRBV5-6	TRBJ2-5	ASSPPSGGIETQY
TRBV7-2	TRBJ2-1	ASSGGLAAHEQF
TRBV27	TRBJ2-3	ASSPGLAALLSLLDTQY
TRBV24-1	TRBJ2-1	ATSDTPAAGQF
TRBV5-6	TRBJ1-2	ASSPEGWLYGYT
TRBV12-3/TRBV12-4	TRBJ1-3	ASSLGTSGNTIY
TRBV13	TRBJ2-5	ASSIRDSQETQY